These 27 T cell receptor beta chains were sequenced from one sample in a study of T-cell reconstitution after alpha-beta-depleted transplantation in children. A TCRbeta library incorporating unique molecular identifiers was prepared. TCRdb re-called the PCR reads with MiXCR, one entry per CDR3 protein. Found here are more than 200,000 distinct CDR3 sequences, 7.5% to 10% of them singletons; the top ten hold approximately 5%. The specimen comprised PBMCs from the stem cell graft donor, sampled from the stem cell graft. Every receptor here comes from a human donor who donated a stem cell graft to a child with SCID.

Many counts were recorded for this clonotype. The CDR3 nucleotides read TGTGCCAGCAGCCTATCGGACACCGGGGAGCTGTTTTTT. Residues: CASSLSDTGELFF. The chain joins TRBV6-2 or TRBV6-3 to TRBJ2-2; D not certain. This CDR3 is 13 amino acids long. Germline lookup yields CDR1 MNHEY and CDR2 SVGEGT. The ends were cut back, 6 bases at V and 3 bases at J, with 8 bases in the middle.

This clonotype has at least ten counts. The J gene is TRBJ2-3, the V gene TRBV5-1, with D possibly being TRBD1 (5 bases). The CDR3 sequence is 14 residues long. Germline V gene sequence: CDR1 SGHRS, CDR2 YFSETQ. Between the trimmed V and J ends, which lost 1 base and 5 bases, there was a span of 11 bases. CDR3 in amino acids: CASSLRGWGDTQYF. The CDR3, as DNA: TGCGCCAGCAGCTTGAGGGGCTGGGGAGATACGCAGTATTTT.

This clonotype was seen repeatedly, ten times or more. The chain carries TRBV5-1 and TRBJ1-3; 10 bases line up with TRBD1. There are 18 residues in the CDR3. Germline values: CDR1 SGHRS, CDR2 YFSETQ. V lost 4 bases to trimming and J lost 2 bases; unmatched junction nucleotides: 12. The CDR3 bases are TGCGCCAGCAGCCCCGACAGGGGGCAAAAAGGGGCTGGAAACACCATATATTTT. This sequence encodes CASSPDRGQKGAGNTIYF. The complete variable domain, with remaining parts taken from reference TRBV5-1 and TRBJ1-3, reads KAGVTQTPRYLIKTRGQQVTLSCSPISGHRSVSWYQQTPGQGLQFLFEYFSETQRNKGNFPGRFSGRQFSNSRSEMNVSTLELGDSALYLCASSPDRGQKGAGNTIYFGEGSWLTVV.

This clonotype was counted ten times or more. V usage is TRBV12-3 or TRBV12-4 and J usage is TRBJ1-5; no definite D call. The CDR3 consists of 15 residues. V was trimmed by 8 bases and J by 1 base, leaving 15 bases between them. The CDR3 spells CASQAREKSNQPQHF. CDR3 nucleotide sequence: TGTGCCAGCCAGGCGCGGGAGAAGAGCAATCAGCCCCAGCATTTT.

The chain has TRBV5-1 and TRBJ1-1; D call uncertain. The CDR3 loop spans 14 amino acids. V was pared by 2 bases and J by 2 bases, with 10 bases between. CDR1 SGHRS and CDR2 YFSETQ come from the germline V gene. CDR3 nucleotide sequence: TGCGCCAGCAGCTTTGTAGAGAGAAACACTGAAGCTTTCTTT. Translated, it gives CASSFVERNTEAFF.

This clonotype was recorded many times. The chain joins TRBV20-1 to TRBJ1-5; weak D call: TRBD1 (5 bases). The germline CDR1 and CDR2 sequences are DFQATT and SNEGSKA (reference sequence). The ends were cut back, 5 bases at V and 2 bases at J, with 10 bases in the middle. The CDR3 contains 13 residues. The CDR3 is CSAVGRGNQPQHF. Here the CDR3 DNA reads TGCAGTGCTGTGGGCAGGGGCAATCAGCCCCAGCATTTT.

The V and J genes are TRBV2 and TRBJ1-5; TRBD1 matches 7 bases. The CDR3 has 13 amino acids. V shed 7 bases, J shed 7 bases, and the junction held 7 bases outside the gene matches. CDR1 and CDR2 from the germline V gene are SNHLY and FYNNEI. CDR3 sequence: CASIRSGGQPQHF. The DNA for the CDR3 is TGTGCCAGCATTCGGTCAGGGGGACAGCCCCAGCATTTT. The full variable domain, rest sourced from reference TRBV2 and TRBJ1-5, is EPEVTQTPSHQVTQMGQEVILRCVPISNHLYFYWYRQILGQKVEFLVSFYNNEISEKSEIFDDQFSVERPDGSNFTLKIRSTKLEDSAMYFCASIRSGGQPQHFGDGTRLSIL.

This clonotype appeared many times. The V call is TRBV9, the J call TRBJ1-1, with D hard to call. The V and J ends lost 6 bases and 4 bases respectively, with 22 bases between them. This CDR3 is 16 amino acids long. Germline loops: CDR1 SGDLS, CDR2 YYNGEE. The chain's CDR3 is CASTPWDSPGGTEAFF. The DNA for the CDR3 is TGTGCCAGCACCCCGTGGGATAGCCCGGGCGGCACTGAAGCTTTCTTT. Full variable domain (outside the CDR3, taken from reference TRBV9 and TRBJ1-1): DSGVTQTPKHLITATGQRVTLRCSPRSGDLSVYWYQQSLDQGLQFLIQYYNGEERAKGNILERFSAQQFPDLHSELNLSSLELGDSALYFCASTPWDSPGGTEAFFGQGTRLTVV.

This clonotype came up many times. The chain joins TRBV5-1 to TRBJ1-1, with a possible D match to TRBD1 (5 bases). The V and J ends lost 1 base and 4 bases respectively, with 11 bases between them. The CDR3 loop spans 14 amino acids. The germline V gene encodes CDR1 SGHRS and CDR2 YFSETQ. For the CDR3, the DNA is TGCGCCAGCAGCTTGATGGGGGAGGGCACTGAAGCTTTCTTT. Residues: CASSLMGEGTEAFF.

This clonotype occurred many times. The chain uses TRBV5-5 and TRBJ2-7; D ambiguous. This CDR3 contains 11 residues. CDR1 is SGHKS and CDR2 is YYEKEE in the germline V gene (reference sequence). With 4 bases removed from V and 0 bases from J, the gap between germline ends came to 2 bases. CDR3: CASSTSYEQYF. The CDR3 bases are TGTGCCAGCAGCACCTCCTACGAGCAGTACTTC. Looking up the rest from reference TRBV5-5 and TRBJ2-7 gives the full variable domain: DAGVTQSPTHLIKTRGQQVTLRCSPISGHKSVSWYQQVLGQGPQFIFQYYEKEERGRGNFPDRFSARQFPNYSSELNVNALLLGDSALYLCASSTSYEQYFGPGTRLTVT.

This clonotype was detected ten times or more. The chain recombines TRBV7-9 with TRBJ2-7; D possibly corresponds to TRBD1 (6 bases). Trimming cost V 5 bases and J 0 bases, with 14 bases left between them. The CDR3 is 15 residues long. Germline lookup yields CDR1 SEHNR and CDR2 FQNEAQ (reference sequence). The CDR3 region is CASSDDRLFSYEQYF. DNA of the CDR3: TGTGCCAGCAGCGACGACAGGCTCTTCTCCTACGAGCAGTACTTC.

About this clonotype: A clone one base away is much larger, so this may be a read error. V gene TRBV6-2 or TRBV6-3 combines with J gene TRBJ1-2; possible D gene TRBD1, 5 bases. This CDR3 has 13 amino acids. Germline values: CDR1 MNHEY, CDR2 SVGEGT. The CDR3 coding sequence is TGTGCCAGCAGGGGGGATCGCCTCTATGGCGACACCTTC. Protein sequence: CASRGDRLYGDTF.

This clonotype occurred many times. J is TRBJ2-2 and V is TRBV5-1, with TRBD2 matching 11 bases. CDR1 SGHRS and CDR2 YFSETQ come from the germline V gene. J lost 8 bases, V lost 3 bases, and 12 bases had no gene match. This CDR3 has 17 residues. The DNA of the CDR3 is TGCGCCAGCAGCTACCAGGGACTAGCGGAGCATTCTGGGGAGCTGTTTTTT. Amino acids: CASSYQGLAEHSGELFF.

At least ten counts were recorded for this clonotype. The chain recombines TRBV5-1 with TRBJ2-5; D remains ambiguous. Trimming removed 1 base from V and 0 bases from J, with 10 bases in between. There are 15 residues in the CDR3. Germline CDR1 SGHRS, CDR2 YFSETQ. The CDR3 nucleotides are TGCGCCAGCAGCTTGTTTGCAGCTTACCAAGAGACCCAGTACTTC. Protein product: CASSLFAAYQETQYF.

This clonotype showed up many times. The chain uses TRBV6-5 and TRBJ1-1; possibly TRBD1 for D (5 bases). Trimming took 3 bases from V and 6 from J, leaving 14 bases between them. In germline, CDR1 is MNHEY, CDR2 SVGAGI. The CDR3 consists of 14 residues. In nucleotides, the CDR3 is TGTGCCAGCAGTTATAGGTCTTGGGGCCCTGAAGCTTTCTTT. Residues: CASSYRSWGPEAFF.

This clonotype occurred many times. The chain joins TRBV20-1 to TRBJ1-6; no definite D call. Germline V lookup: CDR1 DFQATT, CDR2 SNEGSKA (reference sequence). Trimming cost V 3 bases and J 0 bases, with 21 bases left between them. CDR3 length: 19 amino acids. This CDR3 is CSASLSQAYQSSYNSPLHF. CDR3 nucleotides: TGCAGTGCTAGTCTGTCACAAGCGTACCAAAGCTCCTATAATTCACCCCTCCACTTT.

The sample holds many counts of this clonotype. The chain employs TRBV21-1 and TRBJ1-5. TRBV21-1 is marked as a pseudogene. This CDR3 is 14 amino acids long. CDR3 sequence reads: CASSAHPGNQPQHF. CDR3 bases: TGTGCCAGCAGCGCCCACCCGGGTAATCAGCCCCAGCATTTT.

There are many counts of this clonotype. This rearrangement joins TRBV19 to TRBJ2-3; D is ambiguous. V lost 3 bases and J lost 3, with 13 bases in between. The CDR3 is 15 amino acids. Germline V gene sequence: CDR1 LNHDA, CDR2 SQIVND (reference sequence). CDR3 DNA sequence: TGTGCCAGTAGTATGCCCGGTAAAGGAACAGATACGCAGTATTTT. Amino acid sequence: CASSMPGKGTDTQYF.

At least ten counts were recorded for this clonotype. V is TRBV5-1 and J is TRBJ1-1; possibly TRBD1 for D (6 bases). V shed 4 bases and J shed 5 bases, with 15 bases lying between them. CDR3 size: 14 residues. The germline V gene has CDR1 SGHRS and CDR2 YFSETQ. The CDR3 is CASSLTGPRTEAFF. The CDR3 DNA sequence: TGCGCCAGCAGCCTGACAGGCCCCCGGACTGAAGCTTTCTTT.

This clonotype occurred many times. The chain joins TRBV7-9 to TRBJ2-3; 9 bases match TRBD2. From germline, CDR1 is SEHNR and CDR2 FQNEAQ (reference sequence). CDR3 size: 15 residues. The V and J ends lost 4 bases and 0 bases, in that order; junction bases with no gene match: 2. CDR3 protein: CASSSSGESTDTQYF. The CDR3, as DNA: TGTGCCAGCAGCTCTAGCGGGGAAAGCACAGATACGCAGTATTTT.

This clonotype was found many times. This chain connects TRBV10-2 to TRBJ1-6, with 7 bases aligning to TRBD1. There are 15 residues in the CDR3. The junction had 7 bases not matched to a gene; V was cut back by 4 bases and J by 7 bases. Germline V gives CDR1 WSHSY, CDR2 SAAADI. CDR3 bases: TGCGCCAGCAGTGTGGCAGGGGGTCACAATTCACCCCTCCACTTT. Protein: CASSVAGGHNSPLHF.

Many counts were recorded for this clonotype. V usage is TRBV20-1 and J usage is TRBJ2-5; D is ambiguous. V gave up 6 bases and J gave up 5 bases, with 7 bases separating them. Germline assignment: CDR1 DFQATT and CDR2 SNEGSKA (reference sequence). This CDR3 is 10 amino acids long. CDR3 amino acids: CSAGWETQYF. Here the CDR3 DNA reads TGCAGTGCGGGTTGGGAGACCCAGTACTTC.

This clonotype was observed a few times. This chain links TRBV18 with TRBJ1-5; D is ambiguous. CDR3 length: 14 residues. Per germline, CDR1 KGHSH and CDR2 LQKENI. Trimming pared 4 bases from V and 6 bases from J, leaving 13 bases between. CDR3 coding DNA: TGTGCCAGCTCACGGGGTACAGAGCCTCAGCCCCAGCATTTT. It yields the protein CASSRGTEPQPQHF.

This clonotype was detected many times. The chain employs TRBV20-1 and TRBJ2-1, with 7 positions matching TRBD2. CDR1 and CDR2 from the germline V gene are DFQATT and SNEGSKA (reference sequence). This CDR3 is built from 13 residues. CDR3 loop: CSAGTTVYNEQFF. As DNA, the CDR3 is TGCAGCGCCGGGACTACCGTCTACAATGAGCAGTTCTTC.

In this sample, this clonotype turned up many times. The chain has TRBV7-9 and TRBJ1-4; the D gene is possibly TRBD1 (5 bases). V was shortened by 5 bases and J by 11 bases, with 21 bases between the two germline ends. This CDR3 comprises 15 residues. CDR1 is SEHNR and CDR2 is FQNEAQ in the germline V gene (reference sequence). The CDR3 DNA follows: TGTGCCAGCAGCGGATACCGGGACGACACGGGGAAACTGTTTTTT. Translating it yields CASSGYRDDTGKLFF. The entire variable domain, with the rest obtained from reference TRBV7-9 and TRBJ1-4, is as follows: DTGVSQNPRHKITKRGQNVTFRCDPISEHNRLYWYRQTLGQGPEFLTYFQNEAQLEKSRLLSDRFSAERPKGSFSTLEIQRTEQGDSAMYLCASSGYRDDTGKLFFGSGTQLSVL.

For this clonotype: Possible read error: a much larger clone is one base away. CDR3 sequence reads: CASSMRTGNAGELFF. The CDR3 DNA follows: TGTGCCAGCAGCATGAGGACAGGGAACGCCGGGGAGCTGTTTTTT. This chain links TRBV7-9 with TRBJ2-2, with TRBD1 identical over 8 bases. The CDR3 spans 15 residues. The germline gives CDR1 SEHNR, CDR2 FQNEAQ (reference sequence).

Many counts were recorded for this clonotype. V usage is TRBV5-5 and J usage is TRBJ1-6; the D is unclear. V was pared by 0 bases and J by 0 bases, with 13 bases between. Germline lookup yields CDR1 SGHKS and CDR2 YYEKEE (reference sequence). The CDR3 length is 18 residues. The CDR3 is CASSLGRLTSSYNSPLHF. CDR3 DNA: TGTGCCAGCAGCTTGGGTAGGCTTACGAGCTCCTATAATTCACCCCTCCACTTT.